A single sample gave rise to the 5 T cell receptor beta chains below, sequenced in a study of blood T cell repertoires in COVID-19. Sequencing was performed with immunoSEQ multiplex PCR; in TCRdb, only in-frame clones are kept and a portion is missing. The sample has over 300,000 clones; almost 85% are singletons. Material: peripheral blood. Every receptor here comes from a human donor in a cohort sampled during active COVID-19.

The chain has TRBV5-4 and TRBJ2-2; tentative D call: TRBD2 (6 bases). V was pared by 9 bases and J by 5 bases, with 14 bases between. The length of the CDR3 is 13 residues. CDR1 SGHNT and CDR2 YYREEE come from the germline V gene (reference sequence). The CDR3 DNA sequence: TGTGCCAACAGTCGTGCGGGGACCGGGGAGCTGTTTTTT. This gives the protein CANSRAGTGELFF. Using reference TRBV5-4 and TRBJ2-2 for the parts outside the CDR3, the full variable domain is ETGVTQSPTHLIKTRGQQVTLRCSSQSGHNTVSWYQQALGQGPQFIFQYYREEENGRGNFPPRFSGLQFPNYSSELNVNALELDDSALYLCANSRAGTGELFFGEGSRLTVL.

The genes are TRBV19 and TRBJ1-1; 7 nucleotides agree with TRBD1. The trim removed 5 bases at V and 5 bases at J, leaving 11 bases unmatched. Germline V gene sequence: CDR1 LNHDA, CDR2 SQIVND (reference sequence). The length of the CDR3 is 15 residues. CDR3 region: CASSRFTGAGTEAFF. CDR3 sequence (DNA): TGTGCCAGTAGTCGATTTACAGGGGCAGGGACTGAAGCTTTCTTT.

The genes are TRBV30 and TRBJ2-1; 11 bases align to TRBD2. V gave up 5 bases and J gave up 7 bases; unmatched junction bases: 7. The CDR3 contains 14 residues. Germline-derived CDR1 and CDR2 are GTSNPN and SVGIG (reference sequence). The CDR3 DNA follows: TGTGCCTGGTGGACTAGCGGGTCGTCAAATGAGCAGTTCTTC. Residues: CAWWTSGSSNEQFF.

The V and J genes are TRBV7-6 and TRBJ2-2; D remains ambiguous. Germline V gives CDR1 SGHVS, CDR2 FNYEAQ. V was trimmed by 5 bases and J by 2 bases, leaving 9 bases between them. This CDR3 has 14 residues. The CDR3 DNA reads TGTGCCAGCAGCCCGCGACTCAACACCGGGGAGCTGTTTTTT. This encodes CASSPRLNTGELFF.

The chain is built from TRBV25-1 and TRBJ2-1; D possibly corresponds to TRBD1 (6 bases). Germline assignment: CDR1 MGHDK and CDR2 SYGVNS. CDR3 length equals 17 residues. The V end was cut by 1 base, the J end by 5 bases, with 18 bases between. The CDR3 DNA reads as TGTGCCAGCAGTGAATTAGGAGAACACAGGGCCAACAATGAGCAGTTCTTC. It encodes CASSELGEHRANNEQFF.